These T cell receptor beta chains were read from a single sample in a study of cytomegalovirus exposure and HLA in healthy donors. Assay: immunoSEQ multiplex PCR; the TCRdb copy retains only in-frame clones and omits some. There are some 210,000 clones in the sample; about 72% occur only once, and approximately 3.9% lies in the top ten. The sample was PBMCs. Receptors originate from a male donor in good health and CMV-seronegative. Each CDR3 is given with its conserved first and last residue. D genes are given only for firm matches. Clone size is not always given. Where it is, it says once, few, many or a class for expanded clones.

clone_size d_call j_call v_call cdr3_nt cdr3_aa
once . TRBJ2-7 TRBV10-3 TGTGCCATCAGTAAGGGGGAGATTTGGACCCCTGGAGAGCAGTACTTC CAISKGEIWTPGEQYF
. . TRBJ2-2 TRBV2 TGTGCCAGCAGGGAGGTCAGGACCGGGGAGCTGTTTTTT CASREVRTGELFF
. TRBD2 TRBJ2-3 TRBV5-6 TGTGCCAGCATCCGTAGCGGGAGGGGAAGCACAGATACGCAGTATTTT CASIRSGRGSTDTQYF
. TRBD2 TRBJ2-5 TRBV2 TGTGCCAGCACTTTGACTAGCGGGAGTAAGGAGACCCAGTACTTC CASTLTSGSKETQYF
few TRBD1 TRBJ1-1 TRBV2 TGTGCCAGCAGTGACCTCCGGGACAGCACTGAAGCTTTCTTT CASSDLRDSTEAFF
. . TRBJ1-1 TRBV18 TGTGCCAGCTCATCGCTCGACAGAGCCTCCGGTGAAGCTTTCTTT CASSSLDRASGEAFF
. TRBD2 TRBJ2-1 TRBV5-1 TGCGCCAGCAGCTTGAGGCTAGCGGGGGGCAATGAGCAGTTCTTC CASSLRLAGGNEQFF
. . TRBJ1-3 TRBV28 TGTGCCAGCAGTTCGCCTACCTTCACCATATATTTT CASSSPTFTIYF
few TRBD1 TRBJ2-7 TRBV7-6 TGTGCCAGCAGCGCTCACAGGGGGGAGCAGTACTTC CASSAHRGEQYF
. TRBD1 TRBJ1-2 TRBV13 TGTGCCAGCAGCCCCCGGGACAGAGACTATGGCTACACCTTC CASSPRDRDYGYTF
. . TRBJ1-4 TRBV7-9 TGTTCCAGCAGCCGGGGGGGGGAAAAACTGTTTTTT CSSSRGGEKLFF
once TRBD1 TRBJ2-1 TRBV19 TGTGCCAGTAGTTTACAGGGGGCGTGGAATGAGCAGTTCTTC CASSLQGAWNEQFF
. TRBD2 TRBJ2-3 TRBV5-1 TGCGCCAGCAGCTTGGCCTTAGCGGGAGCTCCCGCAGATACGCAGTATTTT CASSLALAGAPADTQYF
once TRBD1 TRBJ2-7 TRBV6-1 TGTGCCAGCAGTCCCACAGGGGGTTTCTACGAGCAGTACTTC CASSPTGGFYEQYF
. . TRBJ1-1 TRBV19 TGTGCCAGTAGTATGTTAGTCGTGAACACTGAAGCTTTCTTT CASSMLVVNTEAFF
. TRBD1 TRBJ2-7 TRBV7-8 TGTGCCAGCAGCCAGATAGTGACAGGGATCGAGCAGTACTTC CASSQIVTGIEQYF
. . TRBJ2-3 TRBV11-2 TGTGCCAGCAGCCTTCTAGCAGGGGGGACAGATACGCAGTATTTT CASSLLAGGTDTQYF
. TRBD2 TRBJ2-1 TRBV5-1 TGCGCCAGCAGCTTTAGCGGGACCACCTACAATGAGCAGTTCTTC CASSFSGTTYNEQFF
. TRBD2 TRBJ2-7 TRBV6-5 TGTGCCAGCAGTGGGGCTGGGAGGGACTTCGACGAGCAGTACTTC CASSGAGRDFDEQYF
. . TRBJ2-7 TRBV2 TGTGCCAGCAGTGAAGCACAGGTAATGGGCTACGAGCAGTACTTC CASSEAQVMGYEQYF
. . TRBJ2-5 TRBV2 TGTGCCAGCAGTGATAGGCAGTGGGCAGAGACCCAGTACTTC CASSDRQWAETQYF
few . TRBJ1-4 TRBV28 TGTGCCAGCAGATACACAGGGAGTAATGAAAAACTGTTTTTT CASRYTGSNEKLFF
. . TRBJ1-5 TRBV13 TGTGCCAGCTCATTGGGGCTAGGCAATCAGCCCCAGCATTTT CASSLGLGNQPQHF
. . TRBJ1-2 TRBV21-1 TGTGCCAGCAGCAAAGGCCCAGGGCGCTATGGCTACACCTTC CASSKGPGRYGYTF
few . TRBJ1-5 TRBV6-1 TGTGCCAGCAGTGAAAGGGGTAGCAATCAGCCCCAGCATTTT CASSERGSNQPQHF
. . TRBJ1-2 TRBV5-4 TGTGCCAGCAGCTTGGATTTTGGCGGCTACACCTTC CASSLDFGGYTF
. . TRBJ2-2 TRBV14 TGTGCCAGCAGCCAGATTGCCGGGTCCGGGGAGCTGTTTTTT CASSQIAGSGELFF
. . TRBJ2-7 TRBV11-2 TGTGCCAGCAGCCCCGGCTACGAGCAGTACTTC CASSPGYEQYF
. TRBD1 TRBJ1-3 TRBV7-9 TGTGCCAGCAGCCAACAGGGGGCAGATGGAAACACCATATATTTT CASSQQGADGNTIYF
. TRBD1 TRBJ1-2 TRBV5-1 TGCGCCAGCAGCTCGGGACAGGGGGCTGTGAACTATGGCTACACCTTC CASSSGQGAVNYGYTF
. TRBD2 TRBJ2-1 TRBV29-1 TGCAGCGCTTACACTAGCGGGAACAATGAGCAGTTCTTC CSAYTSGNNEQFF
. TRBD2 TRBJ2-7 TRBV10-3 TGTGCCATCAGTGACTTAGCGGGGATCTCCTACGAGCAGTACTTC CAISDLAGISYEQYF
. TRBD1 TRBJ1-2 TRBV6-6 TGTGCCAGCAGTCGGGACAGGGGAGGCTATGGCTACACCTTC CASSRDRGGYGYTF
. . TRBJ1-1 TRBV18 TGTGCCAGCTCAAATAAGGACTCGGACACTGAAGCTTTCTTT CASSNKDSDTEAFF
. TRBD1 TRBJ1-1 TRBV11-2 TGTGCCAGCAGCTTTGTCGGGACAGGGGGCACTGAAGCTTTCTTT CASSFVGTGGTEAFF
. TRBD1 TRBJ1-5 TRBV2 TGTGCCAGCAGTGCAGGGGGAGATCAGCCCCAGCATTTT CASSAGGDQPQHF
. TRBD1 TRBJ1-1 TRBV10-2 TGCGCCAGCAGTGAGCTGTGGGGACAGGGATACACTGAAGCTTTCTTT CASSELWGQGYTEAFF
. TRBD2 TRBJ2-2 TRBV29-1 TGCAGCGTTGATTTGCGGGAGGGGGGGGAGCTGTTTTTT CSVDLREGGELFF
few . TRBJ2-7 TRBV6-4 TGTGCCACCGGGTACAGGCACTACGAGCAGTACTTC CATGYRHYEQYF
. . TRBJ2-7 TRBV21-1 TGTGCCAGCAGCAAAGGGACTAGCGGGAGGGCCATCGACCTAGGTGGCCACGAGCAGTACTTC CASSKGTSGRAIDLGGHEQYF
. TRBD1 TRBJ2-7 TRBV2 TGTGCCAGCAGTGAGGGGACAGGGAACGAGCAGTACTTC CASSEGTGNEQYF
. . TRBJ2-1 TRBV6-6 TGTGCCAGTTACAGGGCCTACAATGAGCAGTTCTTC CASYRAYNEQFF
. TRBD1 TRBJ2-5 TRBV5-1 TGCGCCAGCAGCCTGACCGGGACAGGTCAAGAGACCCAGTACTTC CASSLTGTGQETQYF
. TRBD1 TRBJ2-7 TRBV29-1 TGCAGCGCCCTAACAGGGGTCGAGCAGTACTTC CSALTGVEQYF
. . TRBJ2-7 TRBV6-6 TGTGCCAGCTTAAAGGGAGGCTACGAGCAGTACTTC CASLKGGYEQYF
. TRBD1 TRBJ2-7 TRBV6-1 TGTGCCAGCAGTGTGGCCGGGACAGGGGGGAACGAGCAGTACTTC CASSVAGTGGNEQYF
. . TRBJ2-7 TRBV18 TGTGCCAGCTCACCACCGAGAGGGTTCGAGCAGTACTTC CASSPPRGFEQYF
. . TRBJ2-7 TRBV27 TGTGCCAGCAGTCTCTCAGGGAATTTCTACGAGCAGTACTTC CASSLSGNFYEQYF
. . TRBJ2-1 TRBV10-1 TGCGCCAGCAGTAGGGGGGGATCCTACAATGAGCAGTTCTTC CASSRGGSYNEQFF
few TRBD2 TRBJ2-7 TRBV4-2 TGTGCCAGCAGCTTTAGCGGGAGCTACGAGCAGTACTTC CASSFSGSYEQYF